The present T cell receptor beta chain was sequenced within a study of blood T cell repertoires in COVID-19 (dated by TCRdb to 2018 to 2021). For the wider study: The collaborator samples originated in the United States, Italy and Spain and spanned the acute and convalescent phases of COVID-19. The dataset comprised deeply sampled blood TCRbeta repertoires from subjects exposed to, actively infected with, or recovered from COVID-19. The repertoires were made available in a free public database intended to serve as a resource for research on the immune response to SARS-CoV-2. The samples were drawn from two sources: the first 160 participants of the ongoing ImmuneRACE study, and 1,254 subjects contributed by 6 global collaborators. Where available, HLA class I and class II types were obtained from metadata supplied by the sample provider rather than from assay-based typing. The material from the prospective study consisted of cDNA or gDNA derived from T cells, B-cell-depleted T cells, or PBMCs. Nearly every sample came with metadata listing a de-identified subject ID, COVID-19 status, age in years and sex.

Enrolling through a virtual design, the prospective study's participants ranged in age from roughly 18 to 90 years and lived across roughly 23 United States geographic areas. To assign participants to cohorts, the prospective study relied on clinical history that participants themselves reported in a screening survey and a study questionnaire. Recovered participants in ImmuneRACE Cohort 3 were defined by two consecutive negative NP/OP PCR tests, clearance by a healthcare professional, or resolution of symptoms. Each participant in the prospective study had whole blood, serum and a nasopharyngeal or oropharyngeal swab collected by mobile phlebotomists. Over a roughly 2-month period, participants in the prospective study had the option of providing additional blood draws and questionnaires. Before DNA extraction, blood samples from the prospective study were shipped at room temperature or frozen.

Points on this clone: Its antigen remains undetermined. Per-nucleotide qualities are absent, and no much larger clonotype sits a single base away.

The immunoSEQ Assay, a bias-controlled multiplex PCR, was used to amplify TCRbeta CDR3 regions from genomic DNA. On the authors' methods: Within the assay, amplification of reference gene primers was used to estimate how many nucleated cells each sample contained. Sequence reads were collapsed and filtered to measure the absolute abundance of every unique TCRbeta CDR3 rearrangement. For each sample, productive Simpson clonality was calculated as the square root of Simpson's diversity index over productive rearrangements. TCRdb mirrors the immuneACCESS table, restricted to in-frame sequences. Some clones are absent from its copies; in checked studies, under half trace to an unresolved V gene, and the reason for the others is unknown. D and trimming come from the DNA, and the V and J calls and clone size come from that table. This sample gives about 200,000 clones in total; more than 70% of them show up just once. Approximately 8.1% of the sample lies in the top ten.

The paper as a whole reports these results and caveats: The amount of clinical and demographic metadata varied by source and participant and was provided uncurated.

CDR3 length: 12 amino acids, cysteine to phenylalanine. Here the CDR3 DNA is all that survives: 36 bases in frame from base 1. V and J are truncated by 5 bases and 7 bases respectively, leaving an intervening sequence of 11 bases. CDR1 and CDR2 are read off the germline V gene as MGHRA and YSYEKL. The receptor was isolated from a woman in her late teens or twenties who had recovered from COVID-19. Material for sequencing was PBMCs or T cells enriched from blood (not recorded which). This receptor chain uses TRBV4-1 and TRBJ1-1, and the D gene may be TRBD1, 6 bases matching. The CDR3 here reads CASSYREGEAFF. The DNA sequence reads TGCGCCAGCAGCTACAGGGAAGGTGAAGCTTTCTTT.